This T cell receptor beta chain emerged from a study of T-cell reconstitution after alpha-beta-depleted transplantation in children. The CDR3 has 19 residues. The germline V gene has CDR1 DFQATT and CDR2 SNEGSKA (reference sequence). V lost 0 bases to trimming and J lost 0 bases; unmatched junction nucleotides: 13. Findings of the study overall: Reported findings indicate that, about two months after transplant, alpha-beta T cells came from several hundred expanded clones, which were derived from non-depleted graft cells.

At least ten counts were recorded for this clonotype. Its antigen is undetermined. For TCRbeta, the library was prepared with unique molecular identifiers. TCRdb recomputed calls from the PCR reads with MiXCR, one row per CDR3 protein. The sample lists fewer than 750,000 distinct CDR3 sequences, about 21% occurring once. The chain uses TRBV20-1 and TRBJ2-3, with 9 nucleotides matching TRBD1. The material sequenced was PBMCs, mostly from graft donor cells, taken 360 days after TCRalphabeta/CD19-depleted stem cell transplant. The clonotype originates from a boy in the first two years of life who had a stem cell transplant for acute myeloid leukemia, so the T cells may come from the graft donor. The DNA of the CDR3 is TGCAGTGCTAGAGAGACTGTCCTCGGGACAGGGCATAGCACAGATACGCAGTATTTT. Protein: CSARETVLGTGHSTDTQYF.